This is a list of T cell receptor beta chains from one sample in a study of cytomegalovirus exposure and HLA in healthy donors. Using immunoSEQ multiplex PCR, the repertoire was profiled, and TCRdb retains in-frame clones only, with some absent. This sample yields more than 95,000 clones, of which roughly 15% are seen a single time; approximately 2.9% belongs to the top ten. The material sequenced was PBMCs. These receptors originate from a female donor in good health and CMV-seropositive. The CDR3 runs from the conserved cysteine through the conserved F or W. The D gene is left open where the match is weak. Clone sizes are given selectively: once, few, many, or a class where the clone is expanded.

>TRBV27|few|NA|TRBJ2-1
TGTGCCAGCAGTTTATTCGGGGACACGTCCTACAATGAGCAGTTCTTC
CASSLFGDTSYNEQFF
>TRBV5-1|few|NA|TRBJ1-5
TGCGCCAGCAGCTTGGAAGGGAGGGTCAATCAGCCCCAGCATTTT
CASSLEGRVNQPQHF
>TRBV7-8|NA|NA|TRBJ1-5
TGTGCCAGCAGCTTAACTTGGCAGGGAATCAACCACCAGCATTTT
CASSLTWQGINHQHF
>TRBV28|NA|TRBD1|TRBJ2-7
TGTGCCAGCAAAGGGGACAGGGGAGTATACGAGCAGTACTTC
CASKGDRGVYEQYF
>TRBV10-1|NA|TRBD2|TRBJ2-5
TGCGCCATGATCGCGGGGGAGTTGGAGACCCAGTACTTC
CAMIAGELETQYF
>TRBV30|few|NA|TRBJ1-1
TGTGCCTGGATCCTAGCGGCATACACTGAAGCTTTCTTT
CAWILAAYTEAFF
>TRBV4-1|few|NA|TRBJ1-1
TGCGCCAGCAGCCAGGGAGTAGGAACTGAAGCTTTCTTT
CASSQGVGTEAFF
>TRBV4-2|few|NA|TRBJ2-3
TGTGCCAGCAGAAACGGGGGGCTAATTCCCACAGATACGCAGTATTTT
CASRNGGLIPTDTQYF
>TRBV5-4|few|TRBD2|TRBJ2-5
TGTGCCAGCAGCTTGAGAGGCACTAGCGGGAGGTGGGAGACCCAGTACTTC
CASSLRGTSGRWETQYF
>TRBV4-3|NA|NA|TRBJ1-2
TGCGCCAGCAGCCAGACCCCAGGGGACTATGGCTACACCTTC
CASSQTPGDYGYTF
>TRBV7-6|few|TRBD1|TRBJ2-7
TGTGCCAGCAGCTTAAAAGGGGGCGCCCCTACCTACGAGCAGTACTTC
CASSLKGGAPTYEQYF
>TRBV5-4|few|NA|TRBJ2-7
TGTGCCAGCAGCTTGGACAGGGTCCTTTCCTACGAGCAGTACTTC
CASSLDRVLSYEQYF
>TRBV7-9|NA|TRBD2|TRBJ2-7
TGTGCCAGCAGCCGGTCAGCGGGGGGGTACTACGAGCAGTACTTC
CASSRSAGGYYEQYF
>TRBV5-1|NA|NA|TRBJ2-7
TGCGCCAGCAGCTTGGAGGCGGCGGTAGTCCACGAGCAGTACTTC
CASSLEAAVVHEQYF
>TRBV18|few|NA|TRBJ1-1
TGTGCCAGCTCACCACGCGGACTGGATGCTTTCTTT
CASSPRGLDAFF
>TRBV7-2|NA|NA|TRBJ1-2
TGTGCCAGCAGCTTGTCAGGCAGGGGCTACACCTTC
CASSLSGRGYTF
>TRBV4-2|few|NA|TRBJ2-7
TGTGCCAGCAGCCAAGATGGTACAAGCTACGAGCAGTACTTC
CASSQDGTSYEQYF
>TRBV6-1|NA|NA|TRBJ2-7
TGTGCCAGCAGTGAATCCTATGACTACTACGAGCAGTACTTC
CASSESYDYYEQYF
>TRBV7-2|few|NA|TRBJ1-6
TGTGCCAGCAGCAGACTAGATTCACCCCTCCACTTT
CASSRLDSPLHF
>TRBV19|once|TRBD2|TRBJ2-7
TGTGCCAGTAGGGCTAGCGGGGGCTACATAAGCGGCGAGCAGTACTTC
CASRASGGYISGEQYF
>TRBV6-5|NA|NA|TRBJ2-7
TGTGCCAGCAGTTACTCGATGGCGGGCTTCGTTTACGAGCAGTACTTC
CASSYSMAGFVYEQYF
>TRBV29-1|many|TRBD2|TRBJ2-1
TGCAGCACCTTAGCGGGGGGGCGGGTCGATGAGCAGTTCTTC
CSTLAGGRVDEQFF
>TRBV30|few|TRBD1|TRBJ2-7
TGTGCCTGGAGAACGACAGGGGCGTACGAGCAGTACTTC
CAWRTTGAYEQYF
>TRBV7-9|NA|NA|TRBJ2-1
TGTGCCAGCAGCTTAGAACGACGGAGACTTTACAATGAGCAGTTCTTC
CASSLERRRLYNEQFF
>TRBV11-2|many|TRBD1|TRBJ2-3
TGTGCCAGCAGGAAGGGGGCCTCGCGCACAGATACGCAGTATTTT
CASRKGASRTDTQYF
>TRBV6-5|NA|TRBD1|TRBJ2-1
TGTGCCAGCAGGCCGGGACAGGGGGCTTACAATGAGCAGTTCTTC
CASRPGQGAYNEQFF
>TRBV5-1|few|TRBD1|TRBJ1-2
TGCGCCAGCAGCGGTTGGACAGGGGAACATGGCTACACCTTC
CASSGWTGEHGYTF
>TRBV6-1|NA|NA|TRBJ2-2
TGTGCCAGCAGTGTTACAGGAACGAACACCGGGGAGCTGTTTTTT
CASSVTGTNTGELFF
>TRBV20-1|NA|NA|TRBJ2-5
TGCAGTGCTAGACACGGAGAGACCCAGTACTTC
CSARHGETQYF
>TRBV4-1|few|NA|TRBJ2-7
TGCGCCAGCAGCCAAGTGGACAACCTTTTACCTTACGAGCAGTACTTC
CASSQVDNLLPYEQYF
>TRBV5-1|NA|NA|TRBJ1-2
TGCGCCAGCAGCTTCTTAGAAAGTTCGTATAACTATGGCTACACCTTC
CASSFLESSYNYGYTF
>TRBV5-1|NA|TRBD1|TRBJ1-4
TGCGCCAGCAGCTTGGGGACAGGGAGGAATGAAAAACTGTTTTTT
CASSLGTGRNEKLFF
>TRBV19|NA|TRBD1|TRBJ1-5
TGTGCCAGTAGTACGCGACAGGGCCTCCAGCATTTT
CASSTRQGLQHF
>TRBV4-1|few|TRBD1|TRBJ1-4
TGCGCCAGCAGCCAGCTGACAGGGAAGGAAGAAAAACTGTTTTTT
CASSQLTGKEEKLFF
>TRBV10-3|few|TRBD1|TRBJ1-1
TGTGCCATCAGTGAGACAGGGGTTATAACTGAAGCTTTCTTT
CAISETGVITEAFF
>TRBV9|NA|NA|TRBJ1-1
TGTGCCAGCAGCGGCGGGCCTGAAGCTTTCTTT
CASSGGPEAFF
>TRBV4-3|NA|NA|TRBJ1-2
TGCGCCAGCAGCCAAGATTACTCTAACTATGGCTACACCTTC
CASSQDYSNYGYTF
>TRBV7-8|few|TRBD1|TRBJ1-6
TGTGCCAGCAGGACGACAGGGGGTTCGGGTTCACCCCTCCACTTT
CASRTTGGSGSPLHF
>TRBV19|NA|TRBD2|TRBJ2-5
TGTGCCAGTAGTCCGGGACTAGCGGGGATAGAGACCCAGTACTTC
CASSPGLAGIETQYF
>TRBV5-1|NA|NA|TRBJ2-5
TGCGCCAGCAGTTGGTGGGGCCAATCTTCCCAAGAGACCCAGTACTTC
CASSWWGQSSQETQYF
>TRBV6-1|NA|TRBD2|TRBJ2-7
TGTGCCAGCAGAACCGGGACTAGCGGGTACGAGCAGTACTTC
CASRTGTSGYEQYF
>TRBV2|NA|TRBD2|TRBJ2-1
TGTGCCAGCAGGAGCGGGAGCTCCTACAATGAGCAGTTCTTC
CASRSGSSYNEQFF
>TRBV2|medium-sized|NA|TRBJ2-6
TGTGCCAGCAGTGAAAACAGGGACCCTGGGGCCAACGTCCTGACTTTC
CASSENRDPGANVLTF
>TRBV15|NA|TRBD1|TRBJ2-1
TGTGCCACCAGCGGGAGACAGGGGATCCCACTTGACGCGGATGAGCAGTTCTTC
CATSGRQGIPLDADEQFF
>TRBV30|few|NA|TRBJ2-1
TGTGCCTGGAGTTCATCGGGATCCTACAATGAGCAGTTCTTC
CAWSSSGSYNEQFF
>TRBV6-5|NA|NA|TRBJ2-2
TGTGCCAGCAGTTACTACGGGCGGGACACCGGGGAGCTGTTTTTT
CASSYYGRDTGELFF
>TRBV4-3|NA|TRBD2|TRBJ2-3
TGCGCCAGCATTCCCGGGAGGGGCCAATCGGATACGCAGTATTTT
CASIPGRGQSDTQYF
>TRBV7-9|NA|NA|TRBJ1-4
TGTGCCAGGCTCCAACAGGGCGCTAATGAAAAACTGTTTTTT
CARLQQGANEKLFF
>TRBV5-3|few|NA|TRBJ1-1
TGTGCCAGACCCCTCGAGGGTAACACTGAAGCTTTCTTT
CARPLEGNTEAFF
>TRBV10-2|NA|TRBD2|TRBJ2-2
TGCGCCAGCAGTGACTTAGAACCGGGACTAGCGGGGGGGCCGAACACCGGGGAGCTGTTTTTT
CASSDLEPGLAGGPNTGELFF
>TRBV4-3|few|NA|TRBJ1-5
TGCGCCAGCAGCCAAATCGACAGGTTGCGGCTCAATCAGCCCCAGCATTTT
CASSQIDRLRLNQPQHF